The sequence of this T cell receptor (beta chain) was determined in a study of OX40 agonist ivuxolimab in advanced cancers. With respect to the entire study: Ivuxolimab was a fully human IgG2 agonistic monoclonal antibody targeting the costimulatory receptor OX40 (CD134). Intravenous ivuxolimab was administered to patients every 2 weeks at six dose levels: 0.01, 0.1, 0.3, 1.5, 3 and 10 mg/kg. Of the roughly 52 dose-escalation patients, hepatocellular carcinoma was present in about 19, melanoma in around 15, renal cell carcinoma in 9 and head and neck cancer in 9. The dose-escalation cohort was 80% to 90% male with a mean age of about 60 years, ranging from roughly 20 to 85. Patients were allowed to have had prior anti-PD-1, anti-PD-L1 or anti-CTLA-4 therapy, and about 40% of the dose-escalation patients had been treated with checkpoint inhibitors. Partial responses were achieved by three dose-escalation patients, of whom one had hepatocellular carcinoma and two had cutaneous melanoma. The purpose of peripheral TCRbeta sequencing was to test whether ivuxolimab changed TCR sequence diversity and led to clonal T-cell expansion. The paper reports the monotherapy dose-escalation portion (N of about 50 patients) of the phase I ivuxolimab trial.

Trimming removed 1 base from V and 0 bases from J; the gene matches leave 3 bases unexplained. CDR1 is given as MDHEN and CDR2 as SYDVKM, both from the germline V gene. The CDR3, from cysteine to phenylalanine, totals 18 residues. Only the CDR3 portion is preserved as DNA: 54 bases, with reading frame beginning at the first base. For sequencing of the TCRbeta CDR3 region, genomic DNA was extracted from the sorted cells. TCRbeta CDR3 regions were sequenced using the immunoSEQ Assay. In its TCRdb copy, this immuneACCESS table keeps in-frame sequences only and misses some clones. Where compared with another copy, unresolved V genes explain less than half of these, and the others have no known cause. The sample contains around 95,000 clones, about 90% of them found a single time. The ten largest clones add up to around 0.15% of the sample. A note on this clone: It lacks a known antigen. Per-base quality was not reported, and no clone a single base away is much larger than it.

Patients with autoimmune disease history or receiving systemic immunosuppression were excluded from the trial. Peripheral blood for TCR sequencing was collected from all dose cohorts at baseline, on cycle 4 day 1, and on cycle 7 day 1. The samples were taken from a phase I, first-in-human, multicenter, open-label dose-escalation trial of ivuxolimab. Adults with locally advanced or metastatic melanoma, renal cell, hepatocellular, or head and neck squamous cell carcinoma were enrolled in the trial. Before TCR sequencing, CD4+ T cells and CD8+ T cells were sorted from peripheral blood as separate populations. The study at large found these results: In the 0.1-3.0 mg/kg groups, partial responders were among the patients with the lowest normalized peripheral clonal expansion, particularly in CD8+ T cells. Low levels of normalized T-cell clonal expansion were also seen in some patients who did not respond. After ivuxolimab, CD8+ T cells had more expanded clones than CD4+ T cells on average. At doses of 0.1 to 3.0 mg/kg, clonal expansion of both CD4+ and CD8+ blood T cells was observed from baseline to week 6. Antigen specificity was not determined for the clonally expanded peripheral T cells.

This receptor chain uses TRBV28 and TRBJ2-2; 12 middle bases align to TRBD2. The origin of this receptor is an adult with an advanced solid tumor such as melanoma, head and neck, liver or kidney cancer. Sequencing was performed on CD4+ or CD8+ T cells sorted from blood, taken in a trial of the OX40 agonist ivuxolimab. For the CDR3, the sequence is CASSLLGLAGPNTGELFF. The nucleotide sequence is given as TGTGCCAGCAGTTTATTAGGACTAGCGGGACCGAACACCGGGGAGCTGTTTTTT.